The 6 T cell receptor beta chains below all came from one sample that was sequenced in a study of blood T cell repertoires in COVID-19. Some clones are missing from TCRdb's copy, which holds only in-frame ones; the method was immunoSEQ multiplex PCR. The table lists over 200,000 clones, 75% to 90% of them singletons. Sequenced input: peripheral blood. These receptors were obtained from a man younger than 45 with COVID-19, enrolled during active disease.

The V call is TRBV12-3 or TRBV12-4, the J call TRBJ1-2; 9 nucleotides align to TRBD1. Trimming cost V 4 bases and J 6 bases; bases outside gene matches: 3. The CDR3 runs to 13 residues. CDR3 nucleotides: TGTGCCAGCAGTTGGAGACAGGGGGATGGCTACACCTTC. It translates to CASSWRQGDGYTF.

V and J are TRBV4-1 and TRBJ2-3; D is perhaps TRBD2 (5 bases). Trimming shortened V by 3 bases and J by 2 bases, and 12 bases separated the two germline ends. Germline-derived CDR1 and CDR2 are MGHRA and YSYEKL. The CDR3 length is 15 residues. CDR3 sequence: CASSQTNQHTDTQYF. As DNA, the CDR3 is TGCGCCAGCAGCCAGACTAACCAACACACAGATACGCAGTATTTT.

The gene calls are TRBV5-1 and TRBJ1-5, with 7 bases that match TRBD1. CDR1 SGHRS and CDR2 YFSETQ come from the germline V gene. CDR3 size: 15 residues. V lost 0 bases, J lost 5 bases, and 5 bases stayed unmatched. The DNA for the CDR3 is TGCGCCAGCAGCTTGGAGGGGGCAAGCGATCAGCCCCAGCATTTT. Amino acid sequence: CASSLEGASDQPQHF. The whole variable domain, remainder taken from reference TRBV5-1 and TRBJ1-5, is KAGVTQTPRYLIKTRGQQVTLSCSPISGHRSVSWYQQTPGQGLQFLFEYFSETQRNKGNFPGRFSGRQFSNSRSEMNVSTLELGDSALYLCASSLEGASDQPQHFGDGTRLSIL.

This chain connects TRBV5-1 to TRBJ2-1; 11 nucleotides line up with TRBD2. Trimming at V came to 0 bases and at J to 8 bases, leaving 1 base not matched to a gene. CDR1 and CDR2 (germline): SGHRS, YFSETQ. CDR3 length: 14 residues. The DNA for the CDR3 is TGCGCCAGCAGCTTGGAGGGACTAGCGGATGAGCAGTTCTTC. Protein: CASSLEGLADEQFF. Full variable domain (remainder filled in from reference TRBV5-1 and TRBJ2-1): KAGVTQTPRYLIKTRGQQVTLSCSPISGHRSVSWYQQTPGQGLQFLFEYFSETQRNKGNFPGRFSGRQFSNSRSEMNVSTLELGDSALYLCASSLEGLADEQFFGPGTRLTVL.

This chain links TRBV6-5 with TRBJ2-1; D is uncertain. The CDR3 covers 16 residues. The germline CDR1 and CDR2 sequences are MNHEY and SVGAGI. Trimming took 4 bases from V and 2 from J, leaving 15 bases between them. The CDR3 loop reads CASSSRVARTYNEQFF. The CDR3 DNA sequence: TGTGCCAGCAGTTCCCGGGTAGCTAGAACCTACAATGAGCAGTTCTTC.

The chain uses TRBV2 and TRBJ2-5; D might be TRBD1 (7 bases). Trimming left V 6 bases short and J 2 bases short, with 19 bases between. This CDR3 has 16 amino acids. Germline V gives CDR1 SNHLY, CDR2 FYNNEI. Here the CDR3 DNA reads TGTGCCAGCAGGGCTTTGGACAGGACTATACAAGAGACCCAGTACTTC. It is translated as CASRALDRTIQETQYF. Supplemented by reference TRBV2 and TRBJ2-5, the full variable domain reads EPEVTQTPSHQVTQMGQEVILRCVPISNHLYFYWYRQILGQKVEFLVSFYNNEISEKSEIFDDQFSVERPDGSNFTLKIRSTKLEDSAMYFCASRALDRTIQETQYFGPGTRLLVL.